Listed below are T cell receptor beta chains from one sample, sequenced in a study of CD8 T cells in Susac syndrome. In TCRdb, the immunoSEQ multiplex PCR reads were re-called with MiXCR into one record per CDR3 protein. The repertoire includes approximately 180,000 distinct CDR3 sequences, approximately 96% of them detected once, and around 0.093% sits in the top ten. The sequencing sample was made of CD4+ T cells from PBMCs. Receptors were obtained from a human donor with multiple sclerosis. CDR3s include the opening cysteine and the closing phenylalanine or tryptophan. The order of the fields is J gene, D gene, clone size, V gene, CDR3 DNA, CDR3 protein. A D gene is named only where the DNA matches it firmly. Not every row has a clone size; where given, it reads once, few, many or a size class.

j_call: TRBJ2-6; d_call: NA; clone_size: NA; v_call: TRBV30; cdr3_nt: TGTGCCTGCGACATCGGCCGTGTCTCTGGGGCCAACGTCCTGACTTTC; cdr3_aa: CACDIGRVSGANVLTF
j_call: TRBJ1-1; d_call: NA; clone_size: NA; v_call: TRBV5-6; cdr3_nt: TGTGCCAGCAGCTTGGTTAGGGGCCAGGCTTTCTTT; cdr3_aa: CASSLVRGQAFF
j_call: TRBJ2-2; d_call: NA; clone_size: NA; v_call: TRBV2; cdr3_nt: TGTGCCAGCAGTGAAGTCGCCGGGGAGCTGTTTTTT; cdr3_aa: CASSEVAGELFF
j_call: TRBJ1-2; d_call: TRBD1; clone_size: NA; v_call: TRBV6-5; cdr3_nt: TGTGCCAGCAGTGAAACTGCAGGGGGCGCGGGGACCTTC; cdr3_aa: CASSETAGGAGTF
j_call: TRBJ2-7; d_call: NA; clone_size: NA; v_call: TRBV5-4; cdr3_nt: TGTGCCAGCAGCGCCGAGCAAAGGGGGATGTACTTC; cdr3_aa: CASSAEQRGMYF
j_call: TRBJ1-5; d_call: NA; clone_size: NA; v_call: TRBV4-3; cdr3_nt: TGCGCCAGCAGCCCCAGCTCACTAAGCAATCAGCCCCAGCATTTT; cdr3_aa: CASSPSSLSNQPQHF
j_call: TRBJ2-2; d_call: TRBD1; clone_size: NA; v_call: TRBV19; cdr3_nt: TGTGCCAGTAGTATACGGGACAGGTCCACCGGGGAGCTGTTTTTT; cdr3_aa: CASSIRDRSTGELFF
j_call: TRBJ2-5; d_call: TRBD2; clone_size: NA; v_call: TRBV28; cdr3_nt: TGTGCCAGCGGTTCCCGGGGGGGGCTCCAAGAGACCCAGTACTTC; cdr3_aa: CASGSRGGLQETQYF
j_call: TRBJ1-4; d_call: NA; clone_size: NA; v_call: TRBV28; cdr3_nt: TGTGCCAGCAGTTTTGGGGCAGCAACTAATGAAAAACTGTTTTTT; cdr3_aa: CASSFGAATNEKLFF
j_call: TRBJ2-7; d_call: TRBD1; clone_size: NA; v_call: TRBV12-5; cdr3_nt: TGTGCTAGTGGTTCCGTATTGGGGGACAGGGTCTACGAGCAGTACTTC; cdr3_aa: CASGSVLGDRVYEQYF
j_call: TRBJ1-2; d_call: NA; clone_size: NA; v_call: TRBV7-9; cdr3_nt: TGTGCCAGCAGCTCCGAAATATCTGGGGGCTATGGCTACACCTTC; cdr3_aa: CASSSEISGGYGYTF
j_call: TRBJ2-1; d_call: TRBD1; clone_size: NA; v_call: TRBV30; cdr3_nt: TGTGCCGGCACAGGGGCTAGCTCCTACAATGAGCAGTTCTTC; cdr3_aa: CAGTGASSYNEQFF
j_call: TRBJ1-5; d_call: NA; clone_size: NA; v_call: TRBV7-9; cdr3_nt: TGTGCCAGCAGCGAAAAAGGGAATCAGCCCCAGCATTTT; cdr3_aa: CASSEKGNQPQHF
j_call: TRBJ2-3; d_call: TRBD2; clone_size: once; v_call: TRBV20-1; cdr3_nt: TGCAGTGCCAACGGGGGGAGCAGGGATACGCAGTATTTT; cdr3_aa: CSANGGSRDTQYF
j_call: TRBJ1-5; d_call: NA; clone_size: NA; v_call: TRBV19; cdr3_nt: TGTGCCAGCCGGAAGGATTTGGATCAGCCCCAGCATTTT; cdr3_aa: CASRKDLDQPQHF
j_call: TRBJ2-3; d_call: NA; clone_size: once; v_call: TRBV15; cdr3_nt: TGTGCCACCAGCAGAGCGGGCCCTAGCACAGATACGCAGTATTTT; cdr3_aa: CATSRAGPSTDTQYF
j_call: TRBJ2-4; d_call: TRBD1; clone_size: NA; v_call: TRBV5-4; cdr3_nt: TGTGCCAGCAGCTTTTGGGACAGGGATGCGACCATTCAGTACTTC; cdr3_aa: CASSFWDRDATIQYF
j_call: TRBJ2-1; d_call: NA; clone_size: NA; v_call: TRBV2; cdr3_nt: TGTGCCAGCACCCAGCAGAGAAATGAGCAGTTCTTC; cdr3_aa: CASTQQRNEQFF
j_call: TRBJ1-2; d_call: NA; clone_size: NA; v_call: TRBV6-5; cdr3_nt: TGTGCCAGCAGTCCCCGCAGGGGAGGTGGCTACACCTTC; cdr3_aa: CASSPRRGGGYTF
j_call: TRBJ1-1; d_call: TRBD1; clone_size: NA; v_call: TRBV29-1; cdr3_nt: TGCAGCGTCGGGGGACAGGGAACTTTCTTT; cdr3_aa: CSVGGQGTFF
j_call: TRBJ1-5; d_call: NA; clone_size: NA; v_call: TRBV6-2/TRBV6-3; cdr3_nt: TGTGCCAGCAGTCCCAGCCAACCCCGCGGGGATCAGCCCCAGCATTTT; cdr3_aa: CASSPSQPRGDQPQHF
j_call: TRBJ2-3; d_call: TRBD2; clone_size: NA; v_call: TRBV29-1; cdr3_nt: TGCAGCGTTGGTCCTAGCGGGGGGGGAGATACGCAGTATTTT; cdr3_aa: CSVGPSGGGDTQYF
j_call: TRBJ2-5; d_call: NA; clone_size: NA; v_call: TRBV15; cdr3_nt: TGTGCCACCAGCAGAGGGGCACAGGCCAGGGAGACCCAGTACTTC; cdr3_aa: CATSRGAQARETQYF
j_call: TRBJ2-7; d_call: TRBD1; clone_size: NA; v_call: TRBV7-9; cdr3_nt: TGTGCCAGCAGCTCGTGGACAGGTCAAAGCTCCTACGAGCAGTACTTC; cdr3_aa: CASSSWTGQSSYEQYF
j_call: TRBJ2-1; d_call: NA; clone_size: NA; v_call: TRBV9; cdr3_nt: TGTGCCAGCAGCGTAGTTGTAGGTAGCCCCAATGAGCAGTTCTTC; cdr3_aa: CASSVVVGSPNEQFF
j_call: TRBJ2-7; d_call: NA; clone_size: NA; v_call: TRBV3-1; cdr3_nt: TGTGCCAGCAGCCAAGTGCAAGCTATCTCCTACGAGCAGTACTTC; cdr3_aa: CASSQVQAISYEQYF
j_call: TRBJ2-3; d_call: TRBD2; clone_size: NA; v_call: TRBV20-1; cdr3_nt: TGCAGTGCCCCGACTAGCGGGGGGGGGAATACGCAGTATTTT; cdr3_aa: CSAPTSGGGNTQYF
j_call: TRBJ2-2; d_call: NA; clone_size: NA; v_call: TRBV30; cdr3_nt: TGTGCCAGGGGTGGCGGGGCCGGGGAGCTGTTTTTT; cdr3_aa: CARGGGAGELFF
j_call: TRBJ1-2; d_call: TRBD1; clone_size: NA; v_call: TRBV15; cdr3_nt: TGTGCCACCAGCAGAGACATAGGACAGGAGAACTATGGCTACACCTTC; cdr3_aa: CATSRDIGQENYGYTF
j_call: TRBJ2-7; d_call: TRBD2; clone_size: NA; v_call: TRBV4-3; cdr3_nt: TGCGCCAGCAGCCAAGATCGAGGGCTAGCGGGGGGCTCCTACGAGCAGTACTTC; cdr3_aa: CASSQDRGLAGGSYEQYF
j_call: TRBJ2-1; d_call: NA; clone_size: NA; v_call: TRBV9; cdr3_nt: TGTGCCAGCAGCTCTAGACTAGGGTCCTACAATGAGCAGTTCTTC; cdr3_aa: CASSSRLGSYNEQFF
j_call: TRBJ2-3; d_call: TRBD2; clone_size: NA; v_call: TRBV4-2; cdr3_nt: TGTGCCAGCAGCCAAGCCAGCGGGATTGGAGATACGCAGTATTTT; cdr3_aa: CASSQASGIGDTQYF
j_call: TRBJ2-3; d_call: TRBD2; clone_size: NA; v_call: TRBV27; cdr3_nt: TGTGCCAGCAGTTTAGGGACTAGCGGGGCTGGGCAGTATTTT; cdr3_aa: CASSLGTSGAGQYF
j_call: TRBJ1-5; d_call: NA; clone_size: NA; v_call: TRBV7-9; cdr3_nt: TGTGCCAGCAGCTTCGACGGAAATCAGCCCCAGCATTTT; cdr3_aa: CASSFDGNQPQHF
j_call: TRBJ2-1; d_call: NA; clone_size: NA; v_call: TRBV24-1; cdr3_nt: TGTGCCACCAGTGATTTCGTCGAGCAGTTCTTC; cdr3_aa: CATSDFVEQFF
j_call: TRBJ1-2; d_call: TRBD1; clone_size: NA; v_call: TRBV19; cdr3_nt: TGTGCCAGTAGCACACAGGGGGCAAGCTATGGCTACACCTTC; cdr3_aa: CASSTQGASYGYTF
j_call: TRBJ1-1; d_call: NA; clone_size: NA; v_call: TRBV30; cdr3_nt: TGTGCCTGGAGCGACCTCACGTGGAACACTGAAGCTTTCTTT; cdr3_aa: CAWSDLTWNTEAFF
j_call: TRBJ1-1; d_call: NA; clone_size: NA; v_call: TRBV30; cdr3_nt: TGTGCCTGGAGTTCGGGGGGAGGCAGCACTGAAGCTTTCTTT; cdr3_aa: CAWSSGGGSTEAFF
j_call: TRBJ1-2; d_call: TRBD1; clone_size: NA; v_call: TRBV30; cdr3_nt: TGTGCCTGGGGACAGGGAGGTGGCTACACCTTC; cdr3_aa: CAWGQGGGYTF
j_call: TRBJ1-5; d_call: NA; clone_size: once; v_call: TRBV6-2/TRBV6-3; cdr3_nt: TGTGCCACTAGGAACAGGGTGAGCAATCAGCCCCAGCATTTT; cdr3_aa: CATRNRVSNQPQHF
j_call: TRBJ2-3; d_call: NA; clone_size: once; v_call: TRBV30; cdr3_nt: TGTGCCTGGAGTGTTCGGACAAACACAGATACGCAGTATTTT; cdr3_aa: CAWSVRTNTDTQYF
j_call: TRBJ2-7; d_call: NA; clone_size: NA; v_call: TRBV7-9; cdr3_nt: TGTGCCAGCAGCCTCCGGGACAATCTCGAGCAGTACTTC; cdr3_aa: CASSLRDNLEQYF
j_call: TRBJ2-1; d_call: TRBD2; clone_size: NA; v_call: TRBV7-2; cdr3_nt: TGTGCCAGCAGCATGACTAGCGGGGGATACAATGAGCAGTTCTTC; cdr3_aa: CASSMTSGGYNEQFF
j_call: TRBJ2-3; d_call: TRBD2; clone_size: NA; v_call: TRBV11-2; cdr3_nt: TGTGCCAGCAGCTTAGACGGGCTGCGGGGGTACATCTTTTTT; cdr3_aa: CASSLDGLRGYIFF
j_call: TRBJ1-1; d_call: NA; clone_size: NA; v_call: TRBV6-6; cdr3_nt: TGTGCCAGCGGCCCGACAGAAGCTTTCTTT; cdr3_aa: CASGPTEAFF
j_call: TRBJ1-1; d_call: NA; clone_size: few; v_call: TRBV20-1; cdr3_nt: TGCAGTGCTAGGGCAGGGAACACTGAAGCTTTCTTT; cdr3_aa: CSARAGNTEAFF